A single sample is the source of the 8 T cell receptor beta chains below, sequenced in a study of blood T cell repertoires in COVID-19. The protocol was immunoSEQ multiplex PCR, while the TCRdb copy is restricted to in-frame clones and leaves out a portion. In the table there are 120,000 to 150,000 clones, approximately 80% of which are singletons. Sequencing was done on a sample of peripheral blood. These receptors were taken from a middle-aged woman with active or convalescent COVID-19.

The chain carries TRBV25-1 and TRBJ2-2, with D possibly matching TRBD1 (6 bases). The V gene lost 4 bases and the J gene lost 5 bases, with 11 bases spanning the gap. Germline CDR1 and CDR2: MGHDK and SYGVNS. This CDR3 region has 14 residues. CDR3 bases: TGTGCCAGCAGTGCAGGGGCGGTTACCGGGGAGCTGTTTTTT. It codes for CASSAGAVTGELFF.

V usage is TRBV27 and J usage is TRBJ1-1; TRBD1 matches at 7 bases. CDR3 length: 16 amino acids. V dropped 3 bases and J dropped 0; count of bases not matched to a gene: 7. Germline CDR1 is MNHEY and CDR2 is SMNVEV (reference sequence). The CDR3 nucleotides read TGTGCCAGCAGTTTGTTGGGACAGCCGTTGAACACTGAAGCTTTCTTT. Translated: CASSLLGQPLNTEAFF.

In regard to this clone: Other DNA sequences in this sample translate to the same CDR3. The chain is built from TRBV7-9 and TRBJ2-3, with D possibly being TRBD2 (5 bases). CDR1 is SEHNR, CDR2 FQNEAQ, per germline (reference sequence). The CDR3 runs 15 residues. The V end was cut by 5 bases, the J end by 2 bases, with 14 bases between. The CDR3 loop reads CASSPPGISTDTQYF. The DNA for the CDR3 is TGTGCCAGCAGCCCGCCGGGAATTTCCACAGATACGCAGTATTTT.

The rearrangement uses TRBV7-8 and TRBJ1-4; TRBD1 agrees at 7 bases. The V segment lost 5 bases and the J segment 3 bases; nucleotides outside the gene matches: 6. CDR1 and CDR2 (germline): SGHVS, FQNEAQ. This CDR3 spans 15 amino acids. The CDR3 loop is CASSIDRAPNEKLFF. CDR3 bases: TGTGCCAGCAGCATCGACAGGGCACCTAATGAAAAACTGTTTTTT.

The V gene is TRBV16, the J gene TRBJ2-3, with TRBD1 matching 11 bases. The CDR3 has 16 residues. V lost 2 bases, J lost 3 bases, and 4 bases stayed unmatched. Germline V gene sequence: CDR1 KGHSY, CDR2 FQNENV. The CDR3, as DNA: TGTGCCAGCAGCCAAGCTTGGGACAGGGGGACAGATACGCAGTATTTT. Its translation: CASSQAWDRGTDTQYF.

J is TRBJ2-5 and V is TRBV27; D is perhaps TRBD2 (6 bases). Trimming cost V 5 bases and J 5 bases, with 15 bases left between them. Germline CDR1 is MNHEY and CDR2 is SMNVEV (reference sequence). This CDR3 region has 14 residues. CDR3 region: CASSPGRRGETQYF. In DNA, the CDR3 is TGTGCCAGCAGTCCCGGGAGAAGAGGGGAGACCCAGTACTTC.

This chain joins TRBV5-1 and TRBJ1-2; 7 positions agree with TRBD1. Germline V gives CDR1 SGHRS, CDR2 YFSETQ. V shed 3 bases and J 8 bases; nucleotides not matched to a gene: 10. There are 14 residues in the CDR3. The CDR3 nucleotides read TGCGCCAGCAGCTCACCCCGGGACAGTGAAGGCTACACCTTC. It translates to CASSSPRDSEGYTF.

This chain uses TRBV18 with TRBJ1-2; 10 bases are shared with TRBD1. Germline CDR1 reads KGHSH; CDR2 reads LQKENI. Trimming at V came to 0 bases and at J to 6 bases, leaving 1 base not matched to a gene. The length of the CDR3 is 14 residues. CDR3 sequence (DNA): TGTGCCAGCTCACCACCGGGACAGGGGCATGGCTACACCTTC. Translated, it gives CASSPPGQGHGYTF.